This T cell receptor (beta chain) came from a study of graft-versus-host responses after intestinal transplantation. Study context: The study gave all recipients anti-thymocyte globulin induction, then tacrolimus and steroids for about 3 years.

The CDR3 has 16 amino acids. Trimming at V came to 4 bases and at J to 3 bases, leaving 11 bases not matched to a gene. Germline V gene lookup returns CDR1 SGHTA and CDR2 FQGNSA. Regarding the study as a whole: Recipient bone marrow held GvH clones, some seen earlier in ileum or blood.

TCRdb keeps only in-frame clones here, not all; method: immunoSEQ multiplex PCR. The sample consists of some 24,000 clones, under 45% of them appearing once. Proliferating CFSE-low CD3+CD4+ and CD3+CD8+ responders were sorted post-reaction. The gene calls are TRBV7-2 and TRBJ1-1, with 7 bases lining up with TRBD1. This specimen consisted of alloreactive CD4+ T cells from a mixed lymphocyte reaction culture, obtained before intestinal transplant. Subset described: CFSE-low proliferating T cells sorted from roughly 6-day pre-transplant mixed lymphocyte reaction (GvH or HvG direction). The origin of this receptor is a human patient who received an intestinal transplant. CDR3 region: CASSSRQGWLDTEAFF. Written as DNA, the CDR3 is TGTGCCAGCAGCTCCCGACAGGGCTGGTTGGACACTGAAGCTTTCTTT. Filled out from reference TRBV7-2 and TRBJ1-1, the complete variable domain reads GAGVSQSPSNKVTEKGKDVELRCDPISGHTALYWYRQSLGQGLEFLIYFQGNSAPDKSGLPSDRFSAERTGGSVSTLTIQRTQQEDSAVYLCASSSRQGWLDTEAFFGQGTRLTVV.